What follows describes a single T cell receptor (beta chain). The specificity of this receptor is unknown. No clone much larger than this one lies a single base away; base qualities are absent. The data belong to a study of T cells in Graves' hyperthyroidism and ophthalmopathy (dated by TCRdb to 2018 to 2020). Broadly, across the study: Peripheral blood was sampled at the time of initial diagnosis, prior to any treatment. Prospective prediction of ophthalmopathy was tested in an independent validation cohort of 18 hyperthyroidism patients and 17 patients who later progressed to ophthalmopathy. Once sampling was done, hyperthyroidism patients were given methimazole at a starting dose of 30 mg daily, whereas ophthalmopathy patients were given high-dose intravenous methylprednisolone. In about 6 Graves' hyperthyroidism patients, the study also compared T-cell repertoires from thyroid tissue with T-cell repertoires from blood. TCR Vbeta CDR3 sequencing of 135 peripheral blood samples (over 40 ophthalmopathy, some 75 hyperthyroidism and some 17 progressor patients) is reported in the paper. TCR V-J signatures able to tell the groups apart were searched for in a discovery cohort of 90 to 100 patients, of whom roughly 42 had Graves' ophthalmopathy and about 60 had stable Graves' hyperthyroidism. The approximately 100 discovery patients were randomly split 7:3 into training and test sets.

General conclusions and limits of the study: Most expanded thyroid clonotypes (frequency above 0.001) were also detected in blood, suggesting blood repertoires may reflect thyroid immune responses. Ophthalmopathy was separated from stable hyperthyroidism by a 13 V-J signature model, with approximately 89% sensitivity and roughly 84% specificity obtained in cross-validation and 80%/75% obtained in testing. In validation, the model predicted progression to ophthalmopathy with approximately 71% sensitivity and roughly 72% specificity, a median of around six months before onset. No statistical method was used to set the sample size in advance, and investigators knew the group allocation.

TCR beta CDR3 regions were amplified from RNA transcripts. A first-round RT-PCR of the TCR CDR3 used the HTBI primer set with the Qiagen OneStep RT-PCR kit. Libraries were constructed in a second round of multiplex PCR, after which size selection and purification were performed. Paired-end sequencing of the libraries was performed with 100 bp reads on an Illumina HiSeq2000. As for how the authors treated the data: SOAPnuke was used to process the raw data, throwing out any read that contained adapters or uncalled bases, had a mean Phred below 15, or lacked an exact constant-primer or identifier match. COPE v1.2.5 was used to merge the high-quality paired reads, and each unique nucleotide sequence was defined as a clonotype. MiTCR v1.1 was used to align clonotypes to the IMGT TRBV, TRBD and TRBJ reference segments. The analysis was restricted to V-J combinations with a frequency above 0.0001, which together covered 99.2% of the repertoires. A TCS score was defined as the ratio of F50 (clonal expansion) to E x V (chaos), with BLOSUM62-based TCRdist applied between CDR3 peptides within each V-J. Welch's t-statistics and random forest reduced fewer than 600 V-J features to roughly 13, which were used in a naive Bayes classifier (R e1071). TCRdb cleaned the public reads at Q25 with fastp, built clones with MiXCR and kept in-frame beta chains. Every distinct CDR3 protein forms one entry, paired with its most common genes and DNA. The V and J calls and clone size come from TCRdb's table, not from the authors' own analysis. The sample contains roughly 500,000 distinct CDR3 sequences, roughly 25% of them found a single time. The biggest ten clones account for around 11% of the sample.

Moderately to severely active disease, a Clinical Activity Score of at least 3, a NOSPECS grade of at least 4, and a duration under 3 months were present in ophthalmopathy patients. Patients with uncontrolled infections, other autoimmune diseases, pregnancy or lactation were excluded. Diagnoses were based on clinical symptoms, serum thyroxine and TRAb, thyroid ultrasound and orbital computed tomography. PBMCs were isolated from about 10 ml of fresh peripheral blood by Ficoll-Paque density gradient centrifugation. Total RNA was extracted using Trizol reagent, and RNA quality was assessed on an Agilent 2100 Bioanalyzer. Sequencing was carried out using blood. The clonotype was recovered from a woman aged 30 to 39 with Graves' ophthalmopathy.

CDR3 sequence: CASASAGMNTEAFF. The sequenced DNA: TGTGCCTCCGCTTCCGCAGGGATGAACACTGAAGCTTTCTTT. This chain is built from TRBV6-2 or TRBV6-3 and TRBJ1-1; tentative D gene TRBD1, with 5 bases matching. The CDR3 runs 14 amino acids, cysteine and phenylalanine included. CDR3 DNA only is kept here, 42 bases in frame from base 1. V and J lose 11 bases and 0 bases, and a span of 16 bases separates them. The germline V gene encodes CDR1 MNHEY and CDR2 SVGEGT.